This T cell receptor (beta chain) was sequenced in a study of Ad26.COV2.S vaccination and SARS-CoV-2 variants. Across the whole study: Ad26.COV2.S arm of COV1001 included the donor.

Treatment in this sample: about 20 received Ad26.COV2.S at low or high dose, single or two shots; about 5 received placebo; per-sample allocation not given. The samples date from day 63 after the first vaccine or placebo injection. It was an adult aged 18-55 years in Boston who was the donor. Profiling relied on immunoSEQ multiplex PCR, and the TCRdb table lists in-frame clones only, not all of them. Of hundreds of thousands of clones in the sample, 83% are singletons; the top ten hold almost 7.5%. The V and J ends lost 0 bases and 1 base, in that order; junction bases with no gene match: 11. Germline CDR1 is SGDLS and CDR2 is YYNGEE. The CDR3 is made up of 19 amino acids.

The rearrangement links TRBV9 to TRBJ2-3; TRBD2 matches 10 bases. The origin of this receptor is a person aged 18-60 years who received the Ad26.COV2.S COVID-19 vaccine or a placebo. The sample was peripheral blood, taken in a trial of Ad26.COV2.S vaccine versus placebo. CDR3 sequence: CASSVASRAGGRGTDTQYF. The CDR3, as DNA: TGTGCCAGCAGCGTAGCATCGAGAGCGGGAGGGCGGGGCACAGATACGCAGTATTTT.